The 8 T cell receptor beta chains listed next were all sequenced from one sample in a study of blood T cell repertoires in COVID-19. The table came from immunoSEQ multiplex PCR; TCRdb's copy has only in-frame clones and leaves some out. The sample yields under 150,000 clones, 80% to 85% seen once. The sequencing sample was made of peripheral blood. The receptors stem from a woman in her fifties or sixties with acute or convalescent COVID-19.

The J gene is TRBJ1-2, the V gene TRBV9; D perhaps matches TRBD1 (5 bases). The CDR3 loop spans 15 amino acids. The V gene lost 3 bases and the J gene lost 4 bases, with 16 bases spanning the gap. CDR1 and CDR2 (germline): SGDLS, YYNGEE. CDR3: CASSEEGALGYGYTF. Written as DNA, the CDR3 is TGTGCCAGCAGCGAAGAAGGGGCCCTTGGCTATGGCTACACCTTC.

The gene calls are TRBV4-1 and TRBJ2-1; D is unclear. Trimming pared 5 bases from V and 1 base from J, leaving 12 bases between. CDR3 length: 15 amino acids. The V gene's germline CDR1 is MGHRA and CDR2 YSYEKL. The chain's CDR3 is CASSWLGLSYNEQFF. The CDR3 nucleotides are TGCGCCAGCAGCTGGCTAGGCCTTTCCTACAATGAGCAGTTCTTC.

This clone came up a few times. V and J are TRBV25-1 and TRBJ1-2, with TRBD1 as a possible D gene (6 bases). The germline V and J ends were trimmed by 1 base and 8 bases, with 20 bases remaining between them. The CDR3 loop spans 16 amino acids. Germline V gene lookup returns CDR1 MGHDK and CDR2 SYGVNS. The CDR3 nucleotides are TGTGCCAGCAGTGAATTTGCGGACAGCGAACAGTCCGGCTACACCTTC. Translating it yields CASSEFADSEQSGYTF.

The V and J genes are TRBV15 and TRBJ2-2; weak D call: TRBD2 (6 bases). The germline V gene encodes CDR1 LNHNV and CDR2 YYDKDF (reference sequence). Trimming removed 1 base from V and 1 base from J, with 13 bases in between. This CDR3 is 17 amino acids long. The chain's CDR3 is CATSRGGGKGNTGELFF. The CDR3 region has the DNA TGTGCCACCAGCAGAGGGGGCGGGAAGGGGAACACCGGGGAGCTGTTTTTT.

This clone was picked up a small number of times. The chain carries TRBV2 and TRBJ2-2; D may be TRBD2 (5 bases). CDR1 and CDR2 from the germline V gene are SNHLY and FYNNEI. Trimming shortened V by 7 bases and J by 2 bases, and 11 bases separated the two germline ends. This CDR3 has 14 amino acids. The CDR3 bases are TGTGCCAGCAAGGGAGCCGTCAACACCGGGGAGCTGTTTTTT. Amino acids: CASKGAVNTGELFF.

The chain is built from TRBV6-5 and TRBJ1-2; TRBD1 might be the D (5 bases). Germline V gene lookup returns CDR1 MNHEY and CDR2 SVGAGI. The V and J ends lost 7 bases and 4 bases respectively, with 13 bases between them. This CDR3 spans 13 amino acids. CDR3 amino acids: CASKGGAVYGYTF. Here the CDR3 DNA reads TGTGCCAGCAAGGGTGGGGCAGTCTATGGCTACACCTTC.

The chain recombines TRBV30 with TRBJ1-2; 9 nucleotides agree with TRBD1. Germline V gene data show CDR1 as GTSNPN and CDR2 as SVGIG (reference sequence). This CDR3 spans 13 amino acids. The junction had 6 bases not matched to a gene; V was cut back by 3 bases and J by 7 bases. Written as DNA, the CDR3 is TGTGCCTGGAGGGCAACAGGGGGCTTTGGCTACACCTTC. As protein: CAWRATGGFGYTF.

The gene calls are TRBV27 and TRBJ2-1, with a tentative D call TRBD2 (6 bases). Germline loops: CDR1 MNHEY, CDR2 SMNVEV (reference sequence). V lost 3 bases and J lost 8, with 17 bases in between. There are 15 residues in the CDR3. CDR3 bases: TGTGCCAGCAGTTTTCGGTATGTCGGGAGTTATGAGCAGTTCTTC. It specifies CASSFRYVGSYEQFF.